A single T cell receptor (beta chain) is shown here with its context. V dropped 3 bases and J dropped 7 bases, with 12 bases sitting between them. The germline gives CDR1 MGHDK, CDR2 SYGVNS. This CDR3 comprises 13 residues. In the source study's methods: Cell counts per sample came from amplifying reference gene primers. The data were produced by immunoSEQ multiplex PCR, yet TCRdb's version contains in-frame clones alone and is incomplete. The DNA gave D and trimming, while V, J and clone size come from that table. This table has under 200,000 clones, about 84% appearing once. This sample was taken from a study of blood T cell repertoires in COVID-19. The overall study: Sources were T cells, B-cell-depleted T cells, or PBMCs; the material itself was cDNA or gDNA.

Ages ranged from about 18 to 89 years, with residence in about two dozen US areas. This TCR was sampled from a woman in her thirties or forties with acute COVID-19. The chain couples TRBV25-1 to TRBJ1-2; D not certain. The sample was PBMCs or T cells enriched from blood (not recorded which). CDR3 residues: CASSDSFGLGYTF. The CDR3 DNA is TGTGCCAGCAGTGACAGCTTTGGGCTTGGCTACACCTTC.